Listed below are T cell receptor beta chains from one sample, sequenced in a study of identical twins. MiXCR, applied by TCRdb to the 5' RACE reads, yields one record per CDR3 protein. The sample carries some 300,000 distinct CDR3 sequences, about 12% recorded once. The data were also submitted as part of a second study, on yellow fever vaccine responses in identical twins.

Sequencing input: CD8+ T cells sorted from blood. These receptors originate from a woman under 30 in good health. Each CDR3 is given with its conserved first and last residue. The D gene is left open where the match is weak. Size tells how often a clone was seen (once, few, many) or the class of an expanded clone, and some rows leave it out.

TRBJ2-4	TRBD1	NA	TRBV6-1	TGTGCCAGCAGTGAAACGGGACAGGGATGGGACATTCAGTACTTC	CASSETGQGWDIQYF
TRBJ2-3	TRBD2	many	TRBV15	TGTGCCACCAGCTTAGCGGGTCGCACAGATACGCAGTATTTT	CATSLAGRTDTQYF
TRBJ2-3	TRBD2	few	TRBV4-1	TGCGCCAGCAGCCAAGCTGGAGCGGGACTTCGGGATACGCAGTATTTT	CASSQAGAGLRDTQYF
TRBJ2-3	NA	NA	TRBV29-1	TGCAGCGTTGATCACAGGGACCCGGATACGCAGTATTTT	CSVDHRDPDTQYF
TRBJ2-5	TRBD1	NA	TRBV3-1	TGTGCCTGCTCCCAAGACCGGACAGGGGTTGAGACCCAGTACTTC	CACSQDRTGVETQYF
TRBJ2-7	NA	NA	TRBV20-1	TGCAGTGCTAGCACAAGCTCCGAAAAGCTCCGAGGGGAGCAGTACTTC	CSASTSSEKLRGEQYF
TRBJ2-5	NA	NA	TRBV10-2	TGCGCCAGCAGTGAGTCGGGTAGCAGCGCAGTAGAGACCCAGTACTTC	CASSESGSSAVETQYF
TRBJ2-5	NA	NA	TRBV11-2	TGTGCCAGCAGCTCTGCAGGGTGGGACCAAGAGACCCAGTACTTC	CASSSAGWDQETQYF
TRBJ2-1	NA	NA	TRBV12-3/TRBV12-4	TGTGCCAGCAGACAGGGCGGCCCCTACAATGAGCAGTTCTTC	CASRQGGPYNEQFF
TRBJ2-1	NA	NA	TRBV24-1	TGTGCCACCAAGACTAGTGACTACAATGAGCAGTTCTTC	CATKTSDYNEQFF
TRBJ2-2	NA	many	TRBV29-1	TGCAGCGCCATAACAGAGAACACCGGGGAGCTGTTTTTT	CSAITENTGELFF
TRBJ2-1	NA	NA	TRBV3-1	TGTGCCAGCAGCCATCAGGTCTACAATGAGCAGTTCTTC	CASSHQVYNEQFF
TRBJ1-1	NA	few	TRBV4-1	TGCGCCAGCAGCCAAGATTGGGAATTAGCTTTCTTT	CASSQDWELAFF
TRBJ2-2	TRBD2	NA	TRBV6-5	TGTGCCAGCAGTTATCTAGCGGGGACGAACACCGGGGAGCTGTTTTTT	CASSYLAGTNTGELFF
TRBJ2-1	TRBD2	few	TRBV20-1	TGCAGTGCTAGAGATATAGCGGGAGGGCTCAATGAGCAGTTCTTC	CSARDIAGGLNEQFF
TRBJ1-2	NA	few	TRBV4-1	TGCGCCAGCAGCCAAGATCTGCGGAAGTTTAACTATGGCTACACCTTC	CASSQDLRKFNYGYTF
TRBJ2-3	TRBD2	NA	TRBV6-5	TGTGCCAGCAGTTATGATCTTAGCGGGAGGGATACGCAGTATTTT	CASSYDLSGRDTQYF
TRBJ1-5	NA	NA	TRBV27	TGTGCCAGCAGTTCGGGCCAAGTCAATCAGCCCCAGCATTTT	CASSSGQVNQPQHF
TRBJ2-7	NA	NA	TRBV15	TGTGCCACCAGCAGAGATTGGGGGAACTACGAGCAGTACTTC	CATSRDWGNYEQYF
TRBJ2-1	NA	NA	TRBV9	TGTGCCAGCGGCGTAGGAGGGAATGAGCAGTTCTTC	CASGVGGNEQFF
TRBJ2-4	TRBD2	NA	TRBV19	TGTGCCAGTAGAGTGGATGGGGGGGGTGACATTCAGTACTTC	CASRVDGGGDIQYF
TRBJ2-3	NA	many	TRBV6-4	TGTGCCAGCAGTGACGTTCAGGGTTCCGATACGCAGTATTTT	CASSDVQGSDTQYF
TRBJ2-1	NA	NA	TRBV27	TGTGCCAGCAGCCCCGACAGGCCCCCCTACTACAATGAGCAGTTCTTC	CASSPDRPPYYNEQFF
TRBJ2-1	TRBD2	few	TRBV7-2	TGTGCCAGCGGCCGTAGGGCGGGAGGGTACGATGAGCAGTTCTTC	CASGRRAGGYDEQFF
TRBJ2-5	NA	NA	TRBV28	TGTGCCAGCTCTTCCCTGGGAGCTCAAGAGACCCAGTACTTC	CASSSLGAQETQYF
TRBJ1-5	TRBD1	NA	TRBV6-1	TGTGCCAGCAGTGAAGGCCCCGGACAGGCTAGCAATCAGCCCCAGCATTTT	CASSEGPGQASNQPQHF
TRBJ1-2	TRBD1	few	TRBV4-1	TGCGCCAGCAGCCAAGATCAGGCAGGGGGCGTCTATGGCTACACCTTC	CASSQDQAGGVYGYTF
TRBJ2-5	TRBD2	NA	TRBV12-3/TRBV12-4	TGTGCCAGCACCAGTAGCGGGAGAGGGCAAGAGACCCAGTACTTC	CASTSSGRGQETQYF